Presented here are 11 T cell receptor beta chains from one specimen sequenced in a study of T cell changes during pregnancy in multiple sclerosis. The protocol was immunoSEQ multiplex PCR, while the TCRdb copy is restricted to in-frame clones and leaves out a portion. The sample has around 30,000 clones, just over 90% seen once. The sample in question was CD8+ T cells from peripheral blood mononuclear cells, obtained before pregnancy. These receptor sequences come from a female donor with multiple sclerosis, enrolled in a pregnancy study.

For the CDR3, the DNA is TGTGCCAGCAGCGAACAGGGGCGGGGCCAGACTAACTATGGCTACACCTTC. It yields the protein CASSEQGRGQTNYGYTF. This chain connects TRBV9 to TRBJ1-2; 7 positions match TRBD1. Germline loops: CDR1 SGDLS, CDR2 YYNGEE. This CDR3 has 17 amino acids. Trimming removed 3 bases from V and 0 bases from J; junction bases left unmatched: 11.

The chain carries TRBV5-8 and TRBJ1-1; 9 bases line up with TRBD1. This CDR3 contains 15 residues. V dropped 4 bases and J dropped 1; count of bases not matched to a gene: 5. Germline CDR1 reads SGHTS; CDR2 reads YDEGEE. CDR3 sequence (DNA): TGTGCCAGCAGCCACGACAGGGGGTCGAACACTGAAGCTTTCTTT. Protein: CASSHDRGSNTEAFF.

This clone is a singleton in its sample. The chain has TRBV14 and TRBJ2-6; 7 bases fit TRBD1. The CDR3 consists of 19 residues. Trimming took 1 base from V and 0 from J; bases not matched to a gene: 9. From germline, CDR1 is SGHDN and CDR2 FVKESK. This CDR3 is CASSQVTGTASSGANVLTF. The CDR3 bases are TGTGCCAGCAGCCAAGTAACCGGGACAGCAAGCTCTGGGGCCAACGTCCTGACTTTC.

The chain carries TRBV27 and TRBJ2-1, with no clear D. V was clipped by 5 bases and J by 3 bases, with 11 bases between them. CDR1 and CDR2 (germline): MNHEY, SMNVEV (reference sequence). CDR3 length equals 14 residues. DNA for the CDR3: TGTGCCAGCAGTCTAGGCGACTTCTACAATGAGCAGTTCTTC. This encodes CASSLGDFYNEQFF.

This clone was picked up a small number of times. The rearrangement uses TRBV11-2 and TRBJ1-4; no clear D. The CDR3 extends over 13 amino acids. In germline, CDR1 is SGHAT, CDR2 FQNNGV. V was pared by 5 bases and J by 8 bases, with 12 bases between. The CDR3 region has the DNA TGTGCCAGCAGCCGTGGTCTAGAGGAAAAACTGTTTTTT. Translation gives CASSRGLEEKLFF.

This clone was picked up one time. This sequence joins TRBV4-1 and TRBJ1-1; the D is unclear. The germline CDR1 and CDR2 sequences are MGHRA and YSYEKL. V lost 2 bases, J lost 4 bases, and 11 bases lay in between. The CDR3 covers 14 residues. The CDR3 nucleotides are TGCGCCAGCAGCCAATTGGCGGCGACCACTGAAGCTTTCTTT. Encoded protein: CASSQLAATTEAFF.

The rearrangement links TRBV7-9 to TRBJ1-6; weak D call: TRBD1 (5 bases). The CDR3 has 15 residues. Trimming left V 5 bases short and J 9 bases short, with 17 bases between. Per the germline V gene, CDR1 is SEHNR and CDR2 is FQNEAQ (reference sequence). This CDR3 is CASSPRGIQTSPLHF. DNA for the CDR3: TGTGCCAGCAGCCCGCGGGGGATCCAGACTTCACCCCTCCACTTT.

The rearrangement links TRBV5-4 to TRBJ2-1; the D gene is possibly TRBD2 (5 bases). Germline V lookup: CDR1 SGHNT, CDR2 YYREEE (reference sequence). V was shortened by 2 bases and J by 5 bases, with 8 bases between the two germline ends. The CDR3 is 13 amino acids. This CDR3 is CASSFEGNNEQFF. CDR3 coding DNA: TGTGCCAGCAGCTTCGAGGGAAACAATGAGCAGTTCTTC.

The rearrangement uses TRBV6-4 and TRBJ2-1; 8 nucleotides agree with TRBD2. The J segment lost 1 base and the V segment lost 3 bases, leaving 2 bases of the junction unmatched. The CDR3 is 15 amino acids. CDR1 MRHNA and CDR2 SNTAGT come from the germline V gene. This CDR3 reads CASSEVAGSYNEQFF. In DNA form, the CDR3 reads TGTGCCAGCAGTGAAGTAGCGGGGTCCTACAATGAGCAGTTCTTC.

The V gene is TRBV5-5, the J gene TRBJ1-4; maybe TRBD1 (6 bases). Trimming took off 2 bases at V and 1 base at J, with 12 bases between the two ends. CDR1 is SGHKS, CDR2 YYEKEE, per germline (reference sequence). CDR3 length equals 16 residues. The chain's CDR3 is CASSFEGGVTNEKLFF. The DNA for the CDR3 is TGTGCCAGCAGCTTCGAAGGGGGGGTAACTAATGAAAAACTGTTTTTT.

The J gene is TRBJ2-5, the V gene TRBV6-5; TRBD2 aligns across 8 bases. CDR1 is MNHEY, CDR2 SVGAGI, per germline. This CDR3 is 15 amino acids long. V lost 3 bases to trimming and J lost 3 bases; unmatched junction nucleotides: 6. CDR3 in DNA: TGTGCCAGCAGTTATAGCGGGACAACCGAAGAGACCCAGTACTTC. It encodes CASSYSGTTEETQYF.